This TCR beta chain derives from a study of blood T cell repertoires in COVID-19. Study overall: Sources were T cells, B-cell-depleted T cells, or PBMCs; the material itself was cDNA or gDNA.

This CDR3 has 16 amino acids. Germline V gene data show CDR1 as SGHNT and CDR2 as YENEEA. Trimming shortened V by 4 bases and J by 4 bases, and 17 bases separated the two germline ends. Per the original methods: Amplification with reference gene primers provided the estimates of nucleated cell counts. Profiling relied on immunoSEQ multiplex PCR, and the TCRdb table lists in-frame clones only, not all of them. V, J and clone size are taken as reported in that table, and D and trimming were inferred from the DNA itself. The table shows under 150,000 clones, with around 85% occurring only once. Sequenced material: peripheral blood. This TCR was sampled from a human donor in a cohort sampled during active COVID-19. The rearrangement joins TRBV11-3 to TRBJ2-1; possibly TRBD2 for D (7 bases). CDR3: CASSSRGASQYNEQFF. CDR3 DNA sequence: TGTGCCAGCAGCTCCCGGGGGGCTAGCCAGTACAATGAGCAGTTCTTC.